This T cell receptor (beta chain) was identified in a study of siplizumab effects on memory and regulatory T cells. V shed 1 base, J shed 0 bases, and the junction held 9 bases outside the gene matches. The CDR3 is made up of 17 amino acids. Germline V lookup: CDR1 GTSNPN, CDR2 SVGIG (reference sequence). Assay: immunoSEQ multiplex PCR; the TCRdb copy retains only in-frame clones and omits some. Of about 100,000 clones detected, about 94% appear once; the ten largest clones hold 1% to 1.5%. This chain connects TRBV30 to TRBJ1-3; 7 bases align to TRBD1. The sample consisted of non-Treg CD4+ T cells sorted from blood. The source of this sequence is a human donor in good health. The CDR3, as DNA: TGTGCCTGGAGTGGGGGGACAGCCACCTTCTCTGGAAACACCATATATTTT. Translating it yields CAWSGGTATFSGNTIYF. The full variable domain, rest sourced from reference TRBV30 and TRBJ1-3, is SQTIHQWPATLVQPVGSPLSLECTVEGTSNPNLYWYRQAAGRGLQLLFYSVGIGQISSEVPQNLSASRPQDRQFILSSKKLLLSDSGFYLCAWSGGTATFSGNTIYFGEGSWLTVV.